The sequence of this TCR beta chain was determined in a study of blood T cells in healthy people across ages. Donors were systemically healthy Caucasian individuals from Russia aged about 6 to 95 years. The total RNA that was extracted per sample amounted to at least 6 micrograms. A second PCR, run for about 7 to 11 cycles, used a sample-barcoded 5' primer plus a J-beta primer mix. TCRdb re-called the 5' RACE reads through MiXCR, storing one row per CDR3 protein. This sample has some 690,000 distinct CDR3 sequences, with 22% found just once. The CDR3 is 14 amino acids. Trimming stripped 0 bases from V and 6 bases from J, with 13 bases between. Germline loops: CDR1 SGHRS, CDR2 YFSETQ.

Sequenced material: blood. The receptor comes from a man aged 70-80 years in good health. The chain recombines TRBV5-1 with TRBJ2-7; the D is unclear. The DNA of the CDR3 is TGCGCCAGCAGCTTGGAGGTGCCACAAGGCGAGCAGTACTTC. Translation gives CASSLEVPQGEQYF.